This TCR beta chain was recovered during a study of response to subunit inactivated influenza vaccine. Notes on the study in general: A suggestion made by the authors is that each seasonal influenza vaccination recruits few new T cells.

Between the trimmed V and J ends, which lost 8 bases and 1 base, there was a span of 19 bases. Germline assignment: CDR1 MNHEY and CDR2 SVGEGT. The CDR3 is 16 amino acids. As for this clonotype: Its matching antigen is unknown.

TCRdb re-derived calls from the RT-PCR reads in MiXCR, one entry per CDR3 protein. The sample yields 650,000 to 700,000 distinct CDR3 sequences, 15% to 17% seen once. The TCR sequence derives from a man aged 50 or older who received an inactivated influenza vaccine. V is TRBV6-2 or TRBV6-3 and J is TRBJ2-3; D may be TRBD2 (5 bases). Sample: PBMCs from blood, taken approximately 13 days after vaccination. This CDR3 is CASAPGVLAGTDTQYF. Written as DNA, the CDR3 is TGTGCCAGCGCCCCCGGGGTGTTAGCTGGCACAGATACGCAGTATTTT.